The 8 T cell receptor beta chains in this list originate from one sample, sequenced in a study of T cell responses to AZD1222 COVID-19 vaccine. Here immunoSEQ multiplex PCR was the method, and the copy in TCRdb shows in-frame clones only, minus some. The repertoire holds roughly 120,000 clones, around 94% seen once, with 6% to 7% in the top ten. The sequencing used peripheral blood, collected on day 0 of AZD1222 vaccination. The receptors shown here come from an adult in good health.

V usage is TRBV30 and J usage is TRBJ2-7, with 10 bases that match TRBD2. This CDR3 spans 13 amino acids. Germline V gene sequence: CDR1 GTSNPN, CDR2 SVGIG (reference sequence). With V trimmed by 2 bases and J by 10 bases, 8 bases remained unmatched. This chain's CDR3 is CAWSPLAGESQYF. The CDR3 region has the DNA TGTGCCTGGAGTCCGCTAGCGGGAGAGTCCCAGTACTTC.

The CDR3 sequence is CASSYDYEGYTF. CDR3 nucleotides: TGTGCCAGCAGTTATGACTATGAGGGCTACACCTTC. The gene calls are TRBV7-9 and TRBJ1-2; D gene unclear. Trimming stripped 6 bases from V and 8 bases from J, with 13 bases between. Germline CDR1 and CDR2: SEHNR and FQNEAQ (reference sequence). This CDR3 comprises 12 residues.

The chain carries TRBV5-1 and TRBJ2-3; a weak D match, TRBD2 (6 bases). CDR1 is SGHRS and CDR2 is YFSETQ in the germline V gene. V was trimmed by 5 bases and J by 4 bases, leaving 14 bases between them. This CDR3 region has 14 residues. The CDR3 sequence is CASSFTGDADTQYF. CDR3 coding DNA: TGCGCCAGCAGTTTTACGGGAGATGCAGATACGCAGTATTTT.

J is TRBJ2-3 and V is TRBV21-1; the table names TRBD2, a call not compared with the DNA. TRBV21-1 is shown as a pseudogene. This CDR3 contains 18 residues. The CDR3 sequence is CASSKGRIAGSGTDTQYF. In nucleotides, the CDR3 is TGTGCCAGCAGCAAAGGGCGGATAGCGGGGAGTGGTACAGATACGCAGTATTTT.

CDR3 in amino acids: CSVLDRGLSEAFF. For the CDR3, the DNA is TGCAGCGTCCTTGACAGGGGGTTGTCTGAAGCTTTCTTT. The V call is TRBV29-1, the J call TRBJ1-1; TRBD1 aligns across 9 bases. This CDR3 region has 13 residues. The trim removed 6 bases at V and 6 bases at J, leaving 8 bases unmatched. Germline CDR1 is SQVTM and CDR2 is ANQGSEA.

The chain combines TRBV7-2 with TRBJ1-1; TRBD1 matches at 7 bases. The V gene's germline CDR1 is SGHTA and CDR2 FQGNSA. The junction had 11 bases not matched to a gene; V was cut back by 6 bases and J by 4 bases. This CDR3 is built from 15 residues. The CDR3 sequence is CASSLIPGGGTEAFF. Here the CDR3 DNA reads TGTGCCAGCAGTCTGATCCCAGGGGGGGGCACTGAAGCTTTCTTT.

The rearrangement joins TRBV5-6 to TRBJ2-2; 9 bases map to TRBD2. Trimming removed 4 bases from V and 6 bases from J; junction bases left unmatched: 7. The CDR3 contains 15 residues. CDR1 and CDR2 (germline): SGHDT, YYEEEE. The DNA for the CDR3 is TGTGCCAGCAGCCTCTTAGCGGGAGCTTCCGGGGAGCTGTTTTTT. Protein: CASSLLAGASGELFF.

The CDR3 protein is CASSQDVGGSNEQFF. The CDR3 bases are TGTGCCAGCAGCCAAGATGTAGGAGGGAGCAATGAGCAGTTCTTC. The chain combines TRBV14 with TRBJ2-1, with a possible D match to TRBD2 (6 bases). Looked up from germline, CDR1 is SGHDN and CDR2 is FVKESK. V dropped 0 bases and J dropped 6 bases, with 12 bases sitting between them. CDR3 size: 15 residues.